A single sample gave rise to the 8 T cell receptor beta chains below, sequenced in a study of regulatory T cells in long-lasting Graves disease. According to the study, TCR beta libraries were built with iRepertoire HTBI primers and CDR3-region Arm-PCR. Via MiXCR, TCRdb re-called the multiplex PCR reads, giving one row per CDR3 protein. The sample contains approximately 350,000 distinct CDR3 sequences, approximately 12% of which appear only once. Time point of the sample: newly diagnosed GD, antithyroid drugs for less than 3 months. TCR sequences were obtained from RNA taken from PBMCs. These data were also filed under a second study, of T cells in Graves' hyperthyroidism and ophthalmopathy.

The sequences come from peripheral blood mononuclear cells (PBMCs), collected at new diagnosis, from a patient treated with antithyroid drugs. These receptors came from a woman younger than 35 with Graves disease.

Points on this clonotype: A much bigger clone sits one base away, suggesting this may be a read error. The CDR3 loop reads CASSSDIGTTEKLLF. The DNA of the CDR3 is TGTGCCAGCAGTTCCGATATAGGGACTACAGAAAAACTGCTTTTT. This chain joins TRBV28 and TRBJ1-4; perhaps TRBD1 as D (5 bases). Germline V gene sequence: CDR1 MDHEN, CDR2 SYDVKM. CDR3 length: 15 residues.

This clonotype appeared many times. V usage is TRBV12-3 or TRBV12-4 and J usage is TRBJ1-6; the D is unclear. CDR3 length equals 14 residues. Trimming took 5 bases from V and 6 from J, leaving 11 bases between them. The CDR3 loop is CASSPTFANSPLHF. The CDR3 bases are TGTGCCAGCAGTCCCACCTTCGCTAATTCACCCCTCCACTTT.

V usage is TRBV6-4 and J usage is TRBJ2-2, with D uncertain. The V end was cut by 8 bases, the J end by 1 base, with 8 bases between. Germline CDR1 is MRHNA and CDR2 is SNTAGT. CDR3 size: 13 residues. The CDR3: CASGWRNTGELFF. The CDR3 nucleotides read TGTGCCAGCGGTTGGAGGAACACCGGGGAGCTGTTTTTT.

This clonotype was seen only a few times. The chain combines TRBV7-9 with TRBJ1-5, with D maybe TRBD1 (6 bases). Deletions cut 5 bases from V and 6 bases from J, with 14 bases between. This CDR3 region has 14 residues. Per germline, CDR1 SEHNR and CDR2 FQNEAQ (reference sequence). Here the CDR3 reads CASSISGTTQPQHF. The DNA for the CDR3 is TGTGCCAGCAGCATTTCCGGGACAACTCAGCCCCAGCATTTT.

This clonotype showed up many times. CDR3 nucleotides: TGTGCCAGCAGTGTTTCGGGCGGCCAGCCCCAGCATTTT. Residues: CASSVSGGQPQHF. This sequence joins TRBV2 and TRBJ1-5; no definite D call. The length of the CDR3 is 13 residues. Germline-derived CDR1 and CDR2 are SNHLY and FYNNEI. V was pared by 4 bases and J by 7 bases, with 11 bases between.

The V gene is TRBV28, the J gene TRBJ1-6, with a tentative D call TRBD1 (5 bases). Trimming removed 6 bases at V and 6 bases at J, with 12 bases between. This CDR3 contains 14 residues. Germline-derived CDR1 and CDR2 are MDHEN and SYDVKM. The CDR3 DNA follows: TGTGCCAGCAGACAAGGGCAGGGTAATTCACCCCTCCACTTT. Its translation is CASRQGQGNSPLHF.

This clonotype was picked up many times. The chain is built from TRBV6-1 and TRBJ2-1; 8 bases line up with TRBD2. CDR1 is MNHNS, CDR2 SASEGT, per germline. The CDR3 runs to 15 residues. With 6 bases clipped from V and 10 bases from J, the junction kept 14 bases outside the gene matches. The CDR3 here is CASRAGGAGVREQFF. The CDR3 nucleotides are TGTGCCAGCAGGGCCGGGGGGGCCGGAGTGCGAGAGCAGTTCTTC.

This chain uses TRBV27 with TRBJ2-5; D might be TRBD1 (5 bases). Trimming took off 0 bases at V and 7 bases at J, with 9 bases between the two ends. The V gene's germline CDR1 is MNHEY and CDR2 SMNVEV (reference sequence). CDR3 length: 13 amino acids. The CDR3 DNA reads as TGTGCCAGCAGTTTATCCTCAGGGCTGACCCAGTACTTC. Translating it yields CASSLSSGLTQYF.